This TCR beta chain emerged from a study of CXCR3-negative and CXCR3-positive naive CD8 T cells. Study-level findings and limits: Post-cryopreservation CXCR3 expression was partly diminished, and the bulk of assays employed fresh PBMCs. Naive cells positive for CXCR3 carried more hydrophobic TRB CDR3s than CXCR3-negative ones.

5' RACE with UMI labels generated the TRB cDNA libraries. Reprocessing the 5' RACE reads, TCRdb reports a single entry for every CDR3 protein and omits DNA. Across about 150,000 distinct CDR3 sequences, the top ten clones capture around 0.5% of the sample. As for this clonotype: The antigen remains unidentified.

This CDR3 contains 16 residues. CDR1 is PRHDT, CDR2 FYEKMQ, per germline (reference sequence). The chain uses TRBV13 and TRBJ2-6; TCRdb's D call of TRBD1 is untestable without DNA. The sample taken for sequencing was naive CXCR3+ CD8+ T cells from blood. Regarding subset: CD45RO-CCR7+CD27+CD95- naive CD8+ T cells expressing CXCR3 (TNR3+). The sequence was collected from a human donor in good health. Some clones in this sample may be carry-over from other donors' samples. The CDR3 spells CASSTTGGGGANVLTF. The full variable domain, its missing parts supplied by reference TRBV13 and TRBJ2-6, is AAGVIQSPRHLIKEKRETATLKCYPIPRHDTVYWYQQGPGQDPQFLISFYEKMQSDKGSIPDRFSAQQFSDYHSELNMSSLELGDSALYFCASSTTGGGGANVLTFGAGSRLTVL.